These 29 T cell receptor beta chains share one sample of origin, sequenced in a study of chemoradiotherapy in HPV16-positive cancers. Measured with immunoSEQ multiplex PCR; TCRdb has only the in-frame clones, and not every one. The table includes tens of thousands of clones, around 94% detected once. The sequencing used blood, collected from a patient who underwent chemoradiotherapy. These receptors were collected from a human donor with HPV-associated anogenital cancer.

The J gene is TRBJ2-7, the V gene TRBV11-2; 10 bases align to TRBD2. V lost 5 bases to trimming and J lost 3 bases; unmatched junction nucleotides: 10. The CDR3 has 16 amino acids. CDR1 is SGHAT, CDR2 FQNNGV, per germline. The CDR3: CASSPSTGLAHYEQYF. The CDR3 nucleotides read TGTGCCAGCAGCCCCTCCACGGGACTAGCGCACTACGAGCAGTACTTC.

This chain connects TRBV29-1 to TRBJ1-3, with D possibly matching TRBD1 (6 bases). Trimming shortened V by 4 bases and J by 8 bases, and 21 bases separated the two germline ends. Germline loops: CDR1 SQVTM, CDR2 ANQGSEA. The CDR3 totals 15 residues. Here the CDR3 DNA reads TGCAGCGTTGGGGGGGGGACACTCCTAATGGACACCATATATTTT. Translation: CSVGGGTLLMDTIYF.

This chain joins TRBV11-2 and TRBJ2-1; 7 bases map to TRBD1. V was clipped by 4 bases and J by 9 bases; unmatched bases: 9. Germline V gene sequence: CDR1 SGHAT, CDR2 FQNNGV. This CDR3 has 14 residues. CDR3 DNA sequence: TGTGCCAGCAGCTCGACGACAGGGATGGGTGAGCAGTTCTTC. This gives the protein CASSSTTGMGEQFF.

This clone is a singleton in its sample. The J gene is TRBJ2-4, the V gene TRBV6-5; D tentatively fits TRBD1 or TRBD2 (5 bases each). This CDR3 region has 15 residues. Trimming left V 2 bases short and J 2 bases short, with 10 bases between. The germline gives CDR1 MNHEY, CDR2 SVGAGI. The DNA of the CDR3 is TGTGCCAGCAGTTACGGGCTGGGACCCAAAAACATTCAGTACTTC. This encodes CASSYGLGPKNIQYF.

In this sample, this clone turned up once. V is TRBV18 and J is TRBJ2-5; D remains unclear. Trimming removed 8 bases from V and 2 bases from J, with 9 bases in between. Germline V gene data show CDR1 as KGHSH and CDR2 as LQKENI. The CDR3 loop spans 12 amino acids. DNA for the CDR3: TGTGCCAGCACCGGAATGCAAGAGACCCAGTACTTC. It encodes CASTGMQETQYF.

The gene calls are TRBV18 and TRBJ2-1; D might be TRBD1 (6 bases). The V gene lost 4 bases and the J gene lost 8 bases, with 9 bases spanning the gap. Germline V CDR1 and CDR2: KGHSH, LQKENI. The CDR3 length is 12 residues. The CDR3 sequence is CASSLRGDEQFF. The CDR3 DNA is TGTGCCAGCTCACTCAGGGGCGATGAGCAGTTCTTC.

The genes are TRBV11-2 and TRBJ1-2; no definite D call. The germline gives CDR1 SGHAT, CDR2 FQNNGV. Trimming left V 0 bases short and J 6 bases short, with 8 bases between. CDR3 length equals 13 residues. DNA for the CDR3: TGTGCCAGCAGCTTAGATCCGGGAGATGGCTACACCTTC. Residues: CASSLDPGDGYTF.

This chain joins TRBV7-2 and TRBJ2-3, with D tentatively TRBD2 (5 bases). This CDR3 is built from 14 residues. Germline CDR1 and CDR2: SGHTA and FQGNSA. V was cut by 5 bases and J by 2 bases, with 11 bases left in between. CDR3 sequence (DNA): TGTGCCAGCAGCCCCCGTCGGGACACAGATACGCAGTATTTT. Residues: CASSPRRDTDTQYF.

The chain links TRBV19 to TRBJ2-3; D uncertain. Trimming removed 6 bases from V and 0 bases from J, with 10 bases in between. Germline V gives CDR1 LNHDA, CDR2 SQIVND (reference sequence). CDR3 length: 14 amino acids. The CDR3 region has the DNA TGTGCCAGTAGACCCATGGCGAGCACAGATACGCAGTATTTT. The encoded protein is CASRPMASTDTQYF.

The V and J genes are TRBV2 and TRBJ1-2; 8 bases line up with TRBD1. Germline V gene lookup returns CDR1 SNHLY and CDR2 FYNNEI. V lost 4 bases and J lost 7; bases outside the gene matches: 8. The CDR3 extends over 14 amino acids. The CDR3 spells CASSVGQGASGYTF. The CDR3 DNA reads as TGTGCCAGCAGTGTAGGCCAGGGGGCGTCTGGCTACACCTTC.

To note about this clone: An end of the junction differs from the germline gene, which may be a read error. The chain uses TRBV7-2 and TRBJ1-1; tentative D call: TRBD1 (5 bases). This CDR3 has 15 amino acids. The germline V gene has CDR1 SGHTA and CDR2 FQGNSA. The CDR3 nucleotides read TGTGCCAGCAGCCTAGCCCTTCCAGGGTACCCTGAAGCTTTCTTT. Translation: CASSLALPGYPEAFF.

This rearrangement joins TRBV6-5 to TRBJ1-5, with 8 bases identical to TRBD1. The germline V gene has CDR1 MNHEY and CDR2 SVGAGI. The CDR3 covers 14 residues. The trim removed 7 bases at V and 1 base at J, leaving 3 bases unmatched. Here the CDR3 reads CASIRTGSNQPQHF. The DNA of the CDR3 is TGTGCCAGCATCAGGACAGGGAGCAATCAGCCCCAGCATTTT.

The chain carries TRBV4-1 and TRBJ2-4, with a tentative D call TRBD2 (5 bases). Trimming took 4 bases from V and 0 from J, leaving 16 bases between them. Germline values: CDR1 MGHRA, CDR2 YSYEKL. There are 17 residues in the CDR3. CDR3 sequence reads: CASSREPGGPAKNIQYF. In DNA form, the CDR3 reads TGCGCCAGCAGCCGAGAACCAGGAGGACCAGCCAAAAACATTCAGTACTTC.

This clone showed up just a few times. CDR3 coding DNA: TGTGCCAGCACCCTATCCCCCTTAGGGAACACTGAAGCTTTCTTT. Protein product: CASTLSPLGNTEAFF. The rearrangement links TRBV27 to TRBJ1-1; no firm D call. Deletions cut 7 bases from V and 1 base from J, with 16 bases between. Germline values: CDR1 MNHEY, CDR2 SMNVEV (reference sequence). CDR3 length: 15 amino acids.

This clone was seen a few times. The rearrangement uses TRBV6-5 and TRBJ1-6, with 7 nucleotides matching TRBD1. After removal of 6 bases from V and 8 bases from J, the junction contained 10 bases not matched to a gene. The CDR3 has 15 amino acids. Germline values: CDR1 MNHEY, CDR2 SVGAGI. In DNA, the CDR3 is TGTGCCAGCAGACCCGCGGGACAGATCCATTCACCCCTCCACTTT. Its protein product is CASRPAGQIHSPLHF.

Only one count was recorded for this clone. The chain links TRBV6-5 to TRBJ2-7; 8 nucleotides align to TRBD2. Germline V gives CDR1 MNHEY, CDR2 SVGAGI. V trimming: 0 bases; J trimming: 0 bases; junction bases outside the gene matches: 1. This CDR3 has 15 amino acids. DNA for the CDR3: TGTGCCAGCAGTTACTCCAGCGGGAGCTCCTACGAGCAGTACTTC. This encodes CASSYSSGSSYEQYF.

The rearrangement links TRBV6-5 to TRBJ1-5; a weak D match, TRBD1 (5 bases). The CDR3 is 14 residues long. The germline V and J ends were trimmed by 5 bases and 0 bases, with 8 bases remaining between them. CDR1 and CDR2 from the germline V gene are MNHEY and SVGAGI. The CDR3 sequence is CASSPDNSNQPQHF. The CDR3 nucleotides are TGTGCCAGCAGTCCGGACAATAGCAATCAGCCCCAGCATTTT.

The rearrangement links TRBV27 to TRBJ2-6; D may be TRBD1 (6 bases). CDR3 length equals 16 residues. V was shortened by 7 bases and J by 3 bases, with 16 bases between the two germline ends. Germline V gives CDR1 MNHEY, CDR2 SMNVEV (reference sequence). The CDR3 reads CASTSLGGGGANVLTF. CDR3 bases: TGTGCCAGCACCTCTTTAGGGGGTGGTGGGGCCAACGTCCTGACTTTC.

The chain employs TRBV2 and TRBJ1-2; D perhaps matches TRBD1 (5 bases). The germline V and J ends were trimmed by 4 bases and 8 bases, with 8 bases remaining between them. CDR3 length: 11 amino acids. Germline CDR1 SNHLY, CDR2 FYNNEI. DNA of the CDR3: TGTGCCAGCAGTGCCGGGGACGGCTACACCTTC. Translation gives CASSAGDGYTF. Full variable domain (rest looked up from reference TRBV2 and TRBJ1-2): EPEVTQTPSHQVTQMGQEVILRCVPISNHLYFYWYRQILGQKVEFLVSFYNNEISEKSEIFDDQFSVERPDGSNFTLKIRSTKLEDSAMYFCASSAGDGYTFGSGTRLTVV.

This clone was seen just once. The J gene is TRBJ1-1, the V gene TRBV18; no reliable D call. The CDR3 is 15 residues long. CDR1 and CDR2 from the germline V gene are KGHSH and LQKENI. V was pared by 3 bases and J by 4 bases, with 15 bases between. The CDR3 nucleotides read TGTGCCAGCTCACCTACCGGGGAACGGGGCACTGAAGCTTTCTTT. Translating it yields CASSPTGERGTEAFF.

This rearrangement joins TRBV18 to TRBJ2-1, with D tentatively TRBD1 (5 bases). The CDR3 is 13 residues long. From germline, CDR1 is KGHSH and CDR2 LQKENI. Deletions cut 4 bases from V and 8 bases from J, with 12 bases between. The CDR3 region has the DNA TGTGCCAGCTCACGTACTCAGGGCCATGAGCAGTTCTTC. Its protein is CASSRTQGHEQFF. The full variable domain, rest sourced from reference TRBV18 and TRBJ2-1, is NAGVMQNPRHLVRRRGQEARLRCSPMKGHSHVYWYRQLPEEGLKFMVYLQKENIIDESGMPKERFSAEFPKEGPSILRIQQVVRGDSAAYFCASSRTQGHEQFFGPGTRLTVL.

The V and J genes are TRBV6-4 and TRBJ1-1; the match to TRBD1 covers 11 bases. V was pared by 2 bases and J by 9 bases, with 5 bases of the junction left unmatched. Germline assignment: CDR1 MRHNA and CDR2 SNTAGT. The CDR3 is 14 residues long. The CDR3 DNA sequence: TGTGCCAGCAGTGACGGAGGACAGGGGGCGAAAGCTTTCTTT. It yields the protein CASSDGGQGAKAFF.

This sequence joins TRBV6-5 and TRBJ2-5; the match to TRBD1 covers 10 bases. Germline CDR1 is MNHEY and CDR2 is SVGAGI. This CDR3 region has 15 residues. V shed 6 bases and J 2 bases; nucleotides not matched to a gene: 6. CDR3 amino acids: CASSVDRGRQETQYF. The CDR3 DNA is TGTGCCAGCAGCGTGGACAGGGGGAGGCAAGAGACCCAGTACTTC.

This clone was seen just once. The chain uses TRBV5-1 and TRBJ2-1; the D gene could be TRBD1 or TRBD2 (7 bases each). V lost 5 bases, J lost 12 bases, and 18 bases lay in between. The CDR3 consists of 13 residues. Germline V gene data show CDR1 as SGHRS and CDR2 as YFSETQ. CDR3 nucleotides: TGCGCCAGCAGTGGGCAGGGGGGGCCTCGGCAGTTCTTC. It specifies CASSGQGGPRQFF.

The rearrangement joins TRBV5-1 to TRBJ2-1, with 11 nucleotides matching TRBD2. The CDR3 is 18 residues long. CDR1 and CDR2 (germline): SGHRS, YFSETQ. V was clipped by 4 bases and J by 0 bases; unmatched bases: 9. CDR3 nucleotide sequence: TGCGCCAGCAGCCGGGGACTAGCGGCGTCGAGCTCCTACAATGAGCAGTTCTTC. This codes for CASSRGLAASSSYNEQFF.

This clone is a singleton in its sample. In nucleotides, the CDR3 is TGCGCCAGCAGCCAAGGGAAACAGGGACTCTATGGCTACACCTTC. This codes for CASSQGKQGLYGYTF. V usage is TRBV4-1 and J usage is TRBJ1-2; D perhaps matches TRBD1 (6 bases). Germline V gene lookup returns CDR1 MGHRA and CDR2 YSYEKL. Between the trimmed V and J ends, which lost 1 base and 4 bases, there was a span of 13 bases. This CDR3 has 15 residues.

The chain links TRBV9 to TRBJ2-2; 7 nucleotides agree with TRBD1. CDR1 is SGDLS and CDR2 is YYNGEE in the germline V gene. V was pared by 3 bases and J by 0 bases, with 5 bases of the junction left unmatched. This CDR3 is 16 amino acids long. CDR3 coding DNA: TGTGCCAGCAGCGGCGGACAGGTCTCGAACACCGGGGAGCTGTTTTTT. Protein product: CASSGGQVSNTGELFF.

The J gene is TRBJ2-5, the V gene TRBV7-5; TRBD2, the table's D call, lacks a check against the DNA. TRBV7-5 is designated a pseudogene. This CDR3 spans 15 amino acids. CDR3 region: CASSLPFSGQETQYF. The CDR3 nucleotides are TGTGCCAGCAGCTTACCCTTCTCCGGCCAAGAGACCCAGTACTTC.

The rearrangement links TRBV5-1 to TRBJ2-3; 8 nucleotides agree with TRBD1. The V gene end was trimmed by 1 base and the J gene end by 2 bases; junction bases not matched to a gene: 6. The germline gives CDR1 SGHRS, CDR2 YFSETQ. The CDR3 is made up of 16 amino acids. The CDR3 region is CASSLPGQGITDTQYF. The CDR3 nucleotides are TGCGCCAGCAGCTTGCCCGGACAGGGAATCACAGATACGCAGTATTTT.